The 10 T cell receptor beta chains given below trace back to one sample, sequenced in a study of graft-versus-host responses after intestinal transplantation. The repertoire was sequenced with immunoSEQ multiplex PCR; TCRdb's copy has only in-frame clones and lacks some. This sample carries under 85,000 clones, just under 95% of them seen once, and the ten largest clones take around 0.56%. No antigen is known for these receptors. Sequences were derived from unstimulated CD8+ T cells sorted from spleen or lymph node cells, sampled before intestinal transplant. These receptor sequences come from a human donor who received an intestinal transplant.

The V and J genes are TRBV28 and TRBJ2-7; D possibly uses TRBD1 or TRBD2 (6 bases each). Trimming cost V 5 bases and J 2 bases, with 13 bases left between them. CDR3 length: 14 amino acids. CDR1 and CDR2 (germline): MDHEN, SYDVKM. The CDR3 DNA reads TGTGCCAGCAGTGGGTGGGGGGCTACCTACGAGCAGTACTTC. Translating it yields CASSGWGATYEQYF.

This chain joins TRBV28 and TRBJ2-5; D call uncertain. The germline gives CDR1 MDHEN, CDR2 SYDVKM. V gave up 8 bases and J gave up 3 bases, with 4 bases separating them. This CDR3 spans 10 amino acids. The CDR3 DNA reads TGTGCCAGCTTCAAAGAGACCCAGTACTTC. It yields the protein CASFKETQYF.

This chain uses TRBV9 with TRBJ2-1; D gene uncertain. The CDR3 is made up of 14 amino acids. The V gene's germline CDR1 is SGDLS and CDR2 YYNGEE. The V and J ends lost 0 bases and 9 bases respectively, with 13 bases between them. The CDR3 DNA reads as TGTGCCAGCAGCGTAGAGGGCCTGGGAAGTGAGCAGTTCTTC. It yields the protein CASSVEGLGSEQFF.

The chain couples TRBV10-1 to TRBJ1-1; 7 positions match TRBD1. After removal of 1 base from V and 2 bases from J, the junction contained 4 bases not matched to a gene. The CDR3 contains 15 residues. Germline V gene lookup returns CDR1 WNHNN and CDR2 SYGVQD (reference sequence). The chain's CDR3 is CASSEFQGGNTEAFF. The DNA for the CDR3 is TGCGCCAGCAGTGAGTTTCAGGGGGGTAACACTGAAGCTTTCTTT.

This CDR3 reads CASSSYEQYF. CDR3 sequence (DNA): TGTGCCAGCAGTTCATACGAGCAGTACTTC. The chain couples TRBV27 to TRBJ2-7, with no clear D. Trimming cost V 4 bases and J 4 bases, with 2 bases left between them. The CDR3 loop spans 10 amino acids. Germline CDR1 reads MNHEY; CDR2 reads SMNVEV (reference sequence).

The rearrangement uses TRBV27 and TRBJ2-2; TRBD1 matches 10 bases. The V and J ends lost 1 base and 7 bases, in that order; junction bases with no gene match: 12. Germline V lookup: CDR1 MNHEY, CDR2 SMNVEV (reference sequence). This CDR3 contains 18 residues. CDR3 region: CASSLYGTGASLGGELFF. CDR3 in DNA: TGTGCCAGCAGTTTATATGGGACAGGGGCCTCTCTGGGCGGGGAGCTGTTTTTT.

The genes are TRBV6-1 and TRBJ1-5; D gene ambiguous. CDR1 is MNHNS, CDR2 SASEGT, per germline. Trimming took 6 bases from V and 4 from J, leaving 4 bases between them. The CDR3 contains 11 residues. The CDR3 DNA is TGTGCCAGCAGCGATAATCAGCCCCAGCATTTT. As protein: CASSDNQPQHF.

The rearrangement joins TRBV10-3 to TRBJ1-1; the D gene is possibly TRBD1 (5 bases). The germline CDR1 and CDR2 sequences are ENHRY and SYGVKD. CDR3 size: 16 residues. Trimming stripped 2 bases from V and 0 bases from J, with 13 bases between. This chain's CDR3 is CAISEDWRGMNTEAFF. For the CDR3, the DNA is TGTGCCATCAGTGAGGATTGGAGGGGAATGAACACTGAAGCTTTCTTT.

This chain joins TRBV11-2 and TRBJ2-1; 9 nucleotides line up with TRBD2. Trimming cost V 2 bases and J 4 bases; bases outside gene matches: 12. Germline loops: CDR1 SGHAT, CDR2 FQNNGV. The CDR3 totals 18 residues. The CDR3 coding sequence is TGTGCCAGCAGCTTACAGCTCGGCGGGAGGGCTCCTTACAATGAGCAGTTCTTC. Its protein is CASSLQLGGRAPYNEQFF.

V and J are TRBV6-5 and TRBJ2-7; 11 bases are shared with TRBD1. The CDR3 spans 14 residues. Germline trimming cut 2 bases from V and 3 bases from J; bases unmatched to any gene: 0. From germline, CDR1 is MNHEY and CDR2 SVGAGI. CDR3 nucleotide sequence: TGTGCCAGCAGTTACGGGACAGGGGGCTACGAGCAGTACTTC. Amino acid sequence: CASSYGTGGYEQYF.